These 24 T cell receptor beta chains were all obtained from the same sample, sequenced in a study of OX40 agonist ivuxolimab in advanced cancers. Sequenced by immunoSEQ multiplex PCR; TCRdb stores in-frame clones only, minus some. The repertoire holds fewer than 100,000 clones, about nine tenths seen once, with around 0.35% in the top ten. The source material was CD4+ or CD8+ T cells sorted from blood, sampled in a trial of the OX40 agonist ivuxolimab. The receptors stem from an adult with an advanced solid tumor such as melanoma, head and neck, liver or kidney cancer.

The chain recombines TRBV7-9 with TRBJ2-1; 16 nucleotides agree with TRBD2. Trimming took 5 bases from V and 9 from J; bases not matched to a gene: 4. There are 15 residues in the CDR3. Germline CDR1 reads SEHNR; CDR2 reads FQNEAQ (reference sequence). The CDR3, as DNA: TGTGCCAGCAGCCCGGGGACTAGCGGGAGGGCTGAGCAGTTCTTC. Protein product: CASSPGTSGRAEQFF.

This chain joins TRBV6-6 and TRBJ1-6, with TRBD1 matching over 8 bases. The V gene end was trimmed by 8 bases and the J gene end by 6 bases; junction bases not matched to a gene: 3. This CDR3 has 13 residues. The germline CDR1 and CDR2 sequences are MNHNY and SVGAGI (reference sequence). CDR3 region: CASSTGGNSPLHF. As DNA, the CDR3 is TGTGCCAGCTCCACAGGGGGTAATTCACCCCTCCACTTT.

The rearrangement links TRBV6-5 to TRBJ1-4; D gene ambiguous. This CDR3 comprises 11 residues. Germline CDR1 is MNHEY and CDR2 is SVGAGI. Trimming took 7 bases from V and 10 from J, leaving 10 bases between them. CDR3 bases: TGTGCCAGCATGAGGGCGGGAAAACTGTTTTTT. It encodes CASMRAGKLFF.

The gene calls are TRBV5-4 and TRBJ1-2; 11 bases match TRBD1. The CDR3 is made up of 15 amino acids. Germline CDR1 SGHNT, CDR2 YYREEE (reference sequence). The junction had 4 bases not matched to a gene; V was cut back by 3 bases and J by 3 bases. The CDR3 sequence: CASSSGQGADYGYTF. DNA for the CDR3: TGTGCCAGCAGCTCCGGACAGGGGGCTGACTATGGCTACACCTTC.

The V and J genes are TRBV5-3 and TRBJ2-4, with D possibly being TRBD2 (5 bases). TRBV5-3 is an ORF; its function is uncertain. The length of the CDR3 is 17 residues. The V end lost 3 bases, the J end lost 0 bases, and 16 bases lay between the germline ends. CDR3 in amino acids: CARSSHCTEVAKNIQYF. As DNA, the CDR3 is TGTGCCAGAAGCTCCCACTGTACGGAGGTAGCCAAAAACATTCAGTACTTC.

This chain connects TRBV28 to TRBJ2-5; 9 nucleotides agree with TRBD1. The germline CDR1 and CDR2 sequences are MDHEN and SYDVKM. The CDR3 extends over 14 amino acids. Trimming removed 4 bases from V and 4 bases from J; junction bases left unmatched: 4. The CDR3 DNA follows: TGTGCCAGCAGTTACCGGACAGGGGTAGAGACCCAGTACTTC. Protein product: CASSYRTGVETQYF. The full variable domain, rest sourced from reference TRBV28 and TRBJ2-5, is DVKVTQSSRYLVKRTGEKVFLECVQDMDHENMFWYRQDPGLGLRLIYFSYDVKMKEKGDIPEGYSVSREKKERFSLILESASTNQTSMYLCASSYRTGVETQYFGPGTRLLVL.

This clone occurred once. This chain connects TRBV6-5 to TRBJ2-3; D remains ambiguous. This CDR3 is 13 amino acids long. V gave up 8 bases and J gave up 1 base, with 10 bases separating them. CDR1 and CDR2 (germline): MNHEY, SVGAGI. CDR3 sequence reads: CASATMGTDTQYF. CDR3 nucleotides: TGTGCCAGCGCAACTATGGGCACAGATACGCAGTATTTT.

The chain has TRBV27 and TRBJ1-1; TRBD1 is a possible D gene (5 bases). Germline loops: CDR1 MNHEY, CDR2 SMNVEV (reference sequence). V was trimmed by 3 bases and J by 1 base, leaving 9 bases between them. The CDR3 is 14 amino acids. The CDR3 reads CASSFRDQNTEAFF. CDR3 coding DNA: TGTGCCAGCAGTTTCAGGGATCAGAACACTGAAGCTTTCTTT.

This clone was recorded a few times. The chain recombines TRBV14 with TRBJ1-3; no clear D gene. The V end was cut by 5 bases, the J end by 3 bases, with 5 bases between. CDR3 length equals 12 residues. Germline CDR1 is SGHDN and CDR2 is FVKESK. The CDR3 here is CASSVLGNTIYF. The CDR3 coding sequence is TGTGCCAGCAGCGTCCTTGGAAACACCATATATTTT. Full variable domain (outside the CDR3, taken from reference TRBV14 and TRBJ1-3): EAGVTQFPSHSVIEKGQTVTLRCDPISGHDNLYWYRRVMGKEIKFLLHFVKESKQDESGMPNNRFLAERTGGTYSTLKVQPAELEDSGVYFCASSVLGNTIYFGEGSWLTVV.

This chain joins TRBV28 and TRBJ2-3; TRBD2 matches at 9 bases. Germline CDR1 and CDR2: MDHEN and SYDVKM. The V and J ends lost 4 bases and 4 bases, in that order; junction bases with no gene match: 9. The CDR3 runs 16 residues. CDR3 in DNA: TGTGCCAGCAGTTCCCCGACTAGCGGATCATCAGATACGCAGTATTTT. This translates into CASSSPTSGSSDTQYF.

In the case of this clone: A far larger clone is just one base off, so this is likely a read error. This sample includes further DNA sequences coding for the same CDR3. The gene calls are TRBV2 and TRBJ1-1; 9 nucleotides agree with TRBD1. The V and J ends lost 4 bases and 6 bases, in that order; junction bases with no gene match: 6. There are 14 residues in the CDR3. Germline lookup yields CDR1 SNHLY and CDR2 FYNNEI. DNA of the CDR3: TGTGCCAGCAGTGGTACAGGGGGCTTAGCTGAAGCTTTCTTT. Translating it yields CASSGTGGLAEAFF.

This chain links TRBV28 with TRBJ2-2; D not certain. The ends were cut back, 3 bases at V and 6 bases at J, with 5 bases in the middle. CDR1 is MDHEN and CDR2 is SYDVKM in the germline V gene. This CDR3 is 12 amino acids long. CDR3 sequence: CASSFSAGELFF. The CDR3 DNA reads TGTGCCAGCAGTTTTAGTGCCGGGGAGCTGTTTTTT.

The CDR3 spells CASSFISGSTDTQYF. CDR3 nucleotide sequence: TGTGCCAGCAGCTTCATTAGCGGTAGCACAGATACGCAGTATTTT. The rearrangement links TRBV7-2 to TRBJ2-3; weak D call: TRBD2 (6 bases). Germline CDR1 is SGHTA and CDR2 is FQGNSA. Between the trimmed V and J ends, which lost 3 bases and 0 bases, there was a span of 10 bases. CDR3 length: 15 amino acids.

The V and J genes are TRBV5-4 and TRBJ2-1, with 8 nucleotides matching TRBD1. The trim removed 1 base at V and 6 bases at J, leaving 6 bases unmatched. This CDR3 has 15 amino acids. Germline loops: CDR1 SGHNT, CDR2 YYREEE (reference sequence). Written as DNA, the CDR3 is TGTGCCAGCAGCTTGACGACAGGGGTGGTCAATGAGCAGTTCTTC. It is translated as CASSLTTGVVNEQFF.

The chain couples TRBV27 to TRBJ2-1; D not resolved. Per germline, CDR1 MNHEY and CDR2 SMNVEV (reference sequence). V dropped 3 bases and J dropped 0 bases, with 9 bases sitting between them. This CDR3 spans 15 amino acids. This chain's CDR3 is CASSLWGSSYNEQFF. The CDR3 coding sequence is TGTGCCAGCAGTTTGTGGGGTAGCTCCTACAATGAGCAGTTCTTC.

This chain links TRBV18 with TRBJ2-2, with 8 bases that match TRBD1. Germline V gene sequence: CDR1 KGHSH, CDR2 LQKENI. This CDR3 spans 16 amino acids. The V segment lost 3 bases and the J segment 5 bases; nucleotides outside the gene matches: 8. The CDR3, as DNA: TGTGCCAGCTCACCTGGACAGGGCCGAGGGACCGGGGAGCTGTTTTTT. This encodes CASSPGQGRGTGELFF. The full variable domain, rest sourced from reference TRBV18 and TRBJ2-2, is NAGVMQNPRHLVRRRGQEARLRCSPMKGHSHVYWYRQLPEEGLKFMVYLQKENIIDESGMPKERFSAEFPKEGPSILRIQQVVRGDSAAYFCASSPGQGRGTGELFFGEGSRLTVL.

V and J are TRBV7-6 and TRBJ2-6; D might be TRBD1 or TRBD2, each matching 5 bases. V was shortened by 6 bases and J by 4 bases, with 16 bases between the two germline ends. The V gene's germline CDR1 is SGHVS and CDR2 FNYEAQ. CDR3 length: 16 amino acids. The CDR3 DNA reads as TGTGCCAGCAGTCTCGAGTGGGGGTCCGGGGCCAACGTCCTGACTTTC. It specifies CASSLEWGSGANVLTF.

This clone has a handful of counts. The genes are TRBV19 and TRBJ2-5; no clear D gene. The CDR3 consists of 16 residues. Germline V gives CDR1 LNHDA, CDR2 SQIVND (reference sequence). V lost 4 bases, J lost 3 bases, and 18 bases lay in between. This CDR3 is CASSTRGGPTKETQYF. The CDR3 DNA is TGTGCCAGTAGTACCCGCGGCGGCCCAACAAAAGAGACCCAGTACTTC. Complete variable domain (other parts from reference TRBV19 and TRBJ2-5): DGGITQSPKYLFRKEGQNVTLSCEQNLNHDAMYWYRQDPGQGLRLIYYSQIVNDFQKGDIAEGYSVSREKKESFPLTVTSAQKNPTAFYLCASSTRGGPTKETQYFGPGTRLLVL.

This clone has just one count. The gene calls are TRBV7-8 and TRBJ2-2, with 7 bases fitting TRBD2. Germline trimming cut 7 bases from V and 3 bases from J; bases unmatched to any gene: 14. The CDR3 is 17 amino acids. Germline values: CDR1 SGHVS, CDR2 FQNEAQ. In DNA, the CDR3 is TGTGCCAGCACGAACGGGCGGTCTAGCGGTTACACCGGGGAGCTGTTTTTT. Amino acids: CASTNGRSSGYTGELFF.

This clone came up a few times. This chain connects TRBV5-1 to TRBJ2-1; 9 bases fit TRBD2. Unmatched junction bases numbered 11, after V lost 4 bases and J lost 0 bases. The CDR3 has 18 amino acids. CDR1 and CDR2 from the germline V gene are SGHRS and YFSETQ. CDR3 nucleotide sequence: TGCGCCAGCAGCCCGAGCGGGAGGCCCTTGAGCTCCTACAATGAGCAGTTCTTC. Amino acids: CASSPSGRPLSSYNEQFF.

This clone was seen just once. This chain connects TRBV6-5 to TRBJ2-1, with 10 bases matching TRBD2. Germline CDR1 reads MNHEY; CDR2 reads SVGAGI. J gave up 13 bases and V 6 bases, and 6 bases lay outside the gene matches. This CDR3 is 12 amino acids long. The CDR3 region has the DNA TGTGCCAGCAGGGGGCTAGCGGGAGACCAGTTCTTC. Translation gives CASRGLAGDQFF.

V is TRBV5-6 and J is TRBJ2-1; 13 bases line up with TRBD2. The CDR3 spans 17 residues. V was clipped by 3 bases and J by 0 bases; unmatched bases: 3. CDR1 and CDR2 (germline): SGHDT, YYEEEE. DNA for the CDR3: TGTGCCAGCAGCTCGCGGACTAGCGGGAGCTCCTACAATGAGCAGTTCTTC. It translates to CASSSRTSGSSYNEQFF.

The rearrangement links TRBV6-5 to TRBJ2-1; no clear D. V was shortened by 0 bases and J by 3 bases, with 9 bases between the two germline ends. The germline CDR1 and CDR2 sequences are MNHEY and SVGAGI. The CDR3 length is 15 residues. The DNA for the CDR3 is TGTGCCAGCAGTTACTCGCTTGCCAGCTACAATGAGCAGTTCTTC. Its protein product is CASSYSLASYNEQFF.

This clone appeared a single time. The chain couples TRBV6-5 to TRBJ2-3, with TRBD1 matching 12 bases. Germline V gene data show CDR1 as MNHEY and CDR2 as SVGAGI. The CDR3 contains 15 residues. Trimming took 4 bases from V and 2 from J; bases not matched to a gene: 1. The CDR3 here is CASSWDRGHTDTQYF. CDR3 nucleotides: TGTGCCAGCAGTTGGGACAGGGGGCACACAGATACGCAGTATTTT.